Listed here are 13 T cell receptor beta chains from one sample, sequenced in a study of blood T cell repertoires in COVID-19. TCRdb's copy holds only in-frame clones and misses some; the assay was immunoSEQ multiplex PCR. The data contain about 320,000 clones, roughly 91% of them singletons. Sequencing used peripheral blood. The receptors derive from a woman in her 30s with COVID-19, enrolled during active disease.

The genes are TRBV27 and TRBJ1-2; D is ambiguous. The V gene's germline CDR1 is MNHEY and CDR2 SMNVEV (reference sequence). The CDR3 is 13 amino acids. V gave up 6 bases and J gave up 8 bases, with 16 bases separating them. The CDR3 protein is CASSPDRARGYTF. As DNA, the CDR3 is TGTGCCAGCAGCCCAGACCGAGCCAGGGGCTACACCTTC.

V is TRBV5-1 and J is TRBJ2-5; D is undetermined. Germline V lookup: CDR1 SGHRS, CDR2 YFSETQ. V lost 0 bases, J lost 1 base, and 7 bases lay in between. The CDR3 consists of 14 residues. The CDR3: CASSLGAGQETQYF. CDR3 sequence (DNA): TGCGCCAGCAGCTTGGGTGCAGGCCAAGAGACCCAGTACTTC.

This rearrangement joins TRBV30 to TRBJ1-2, with unresolved D. V lost 2 bases and J 5 bases, leaving 15 bases between the germline ends. The CDR3 consists of 14 residues. From germline, CDR1 is GTSNPN and CDR2 SVGIG (reference sequence). The CDR3 region is CAWSPGPAGYGYTF. The CDR3 DNA reads as TGTGCCTGGAGTCCGGGCCCCGCGGGGTATGGCTACACCTTC.

The V and J genes are TRBV28 and TRBJ2-7; the D is unclear. This CDR3 has 16 amino acids. Trimming cost V 7 bases and J 0 bases, with 19 bases left between them. Germline assignment: CDR1 MDHEN and CDR2 SYDVKM. This CDR3 reads CASTSSSELHSYEQYF. CDR3 nucleotide sequence: TGTGCCAGCACCAGTAGTTCCGAACTACACTCCTACGAGCAGTACTTC.

The V gene is TRBV18, the J gene TRBJ2-5; 9 bases agree with TRBD1. The CDR3 covers 17 residues. V lost 0 bases and J lost 3; bases outside the gene matches: 8. Germline V lookup: CDR1 KGHSH, CDR2 LQKENI. This CDR3 is CASSPPYARTGEETQYF. DNA of the CDR3: TGTGCCAGCTCACCACCTTATGCCCGGACAGGGGAAGAGACCCAGTACTTC.

A few counts support this clone. The chain uses TRBV11-2 and TRBJ1-1; 7 bases are shared with TRBD1. The CDR3 is made up of 15 amino acids. The germline V gene encodes CDR1 SGHAT and CDR2 FQNNGV. The V gene end was trimmed by 0 bases and the J gene end by 4 bases; junction bases not matched to a gene: 5. This chain's CDR3 is CASSLDDREATEAFF. The CDR3 nucleotides read TGTGCCAGCAGCTTAGATGACAGGGAGGCCACTGAAGCTTTCTTT.

The chain has TRBV3-1 (or the pseudogene TRBV3-2) and TRBJ1-1; D is ambiguous. Germline assignment: CDR1 LGHDT and CDR2 YNNKEL (reference sequence). This CDR3 comprises 14 residues. V lost 5 bases, J lost 0 bases, and 10 bases lay in between. CDR3 amino acids: CASSVQPMNTEAFF. CDR3 in DNA: TGTGCCAGCAGCGTACAGCCTATGAACACTGAAGCTTTCTTT.

The chain couples TRBV5-4 to TRBJ1-4; D not certain. Trimming shortened V by 1 base and J by 4 bases, and 8 bases separated the two germline ends. The CDR3 extends over 14 amino acids. The V gene's germline CDR1 is SGHNT and CDR2 YYREEE (reference sequence). CDR3 DNA: TGTGCCAGCAGCTTGAAGTCTAATAATGAAAAACTGTTTTTT. Its translation is CASSLKSNNEKLFF.

In DNA, the CDR3 is TGTGCCAGCAGGAGCCTCGATACGCAGTATTTT. Its protein product is CASRSLDTQYF. The gene calls are TRBV28 and TRBJ2-3; no clear D gene. Germline loops: CDR1 MDHEN, CDR2 SYDVKM. CDR3 length: 11 amino acids. V was trimmed by 6 bases and J by 6 bases, leaving 7 bases between them.

The chain recombines TRBV7-6 with TRBJ1-1; 7 bases map to TRBD1. Trimming cost V 5 bases and J 0 bases; bases outside gene matches: 6. There are 15 residues in the CDR3. Germline CDR1 reads SGHVS; CDR2 reads FNYEAQ. The CDR3 region is CASSTRQGLNTEAFF. DNA for the CDR3: TGTGCCAGCAGCACCCGACAGGGCTTGAACACTGAAGCTTTCTTT.

The V and J genes are TRBV20-1 and TRBJ1-1; 8 positions agree with TRBD1. In germline, CDR1 is DFQATT, CDR2 SNEGSKA (reference sequence). The junction had 3 bases not matched to a gene; V was cut back by 8 bases and J by 4 bases. The CDR3 is made up of 11 amino acids. The CDR3 here is CSTTGGTEAFF. CDR3 nucleotides: TGCAGTACAACAGGGGGCACTGAAGCTTTCTTT.

This chain joins TRBV5-1 and TRBJ1-1; TRBD1 aligns across 11 bases. The CDR3 loop spans 16 amino acids. Germline V gene sequence: CDR1 SGHRS, CDR2 YFSETQ. V lost 8 bases, J lost 4 bases, and 13 bases stayed unmatched. CDR3 loop: CARETSGTGGSTEAFF. In DNA form, the CDR3 reads TGCGCCAGAGAGACATCCGGGACAGGGGGGAGCACTGAAGCTTTCTTT.

The count of this clone is one. V and J are TRBV3-1 (or the pseudogene TRBV3-2) and TRBJ1-2; D is uncertain. Trimming left V 4 bases short and J 8 bases short, with 11 bases between. Germline V gene data show CDR1 as LGHDT and CDR2 as YNNKEL (reference sequence). CDR3 length equals 12 residues. The CDR3 region is CASSPRGRGYTF. DNA of the CDR3: TGTGCCAGCAGCCCTCGAGGGCGGGGCTACACCTTC.